Listed below are T cell receptor beta chains from one sample, sequenced in a study of cytomegalovirus exposure and HLA in healthy donors. The assay was immunoSEQ multiplex PCR, and TCRdb's table has in-frame clones only and misses some. There are some 170,000 clones in the sample; 75% occur only once, and 2.5% to 3.5% lies in the top ten. Sequenced: PBMCs. The receptor set was obtained from a male donor in good health and CMV-seronegative. Both conserved end residues are part of each CDR3. The D gene is left open where the match is weak. Expanded clones get a size class; other rows say once, few or many, or leave the size out.

v_gene: TRBV30
len: 14
abundance: once
j_gene: TRBJ1-1
d_gene: NA
CDR3nt: TGTGCCTGTGATGGGAACAGGGAAAAGACTGAAGCTTTCTTT
CDR3aa: CACDGNREKTEAFF

v_gene: TRBV28
len: 10
abundance: NA
j_gene: TRBJ1-3
d_gene: NA
CDR3nt: TGTGCCAGCCGGGGGGACACCATATATTTT
CDR3aa: CASRGDTIYF

v_gene: TRBV29-1
len: 15
abundance: NA
j_gene: TRBJ2-1
d_gene: TRBD1
CDR3nt: TGCAGCGTTGACAGTAAGGACAGGGGGGACAATGAGCAGTTCTTC
CDR3aa: CSVDSKDRGDNEQFF

v_gene: TRBV6-1
len: 15
abundance: once
j_gene: TRBJ1-5
d_gene: TRBD1
CDR3nt: TGTGCCAGCAGTTCCGGGACAGGAGGAAGTCAGCCCCAGCATTTT
CDR3aa: CASSSGTGGSQPQHF

v_gene: TRBV30
len: 11
abundance: once
j_gene: TRBJ1-1
d_gene: NA
CDR3nt: TGTGCCTGGAGGCGTGACACTGAAGCTTTCTTT
CDR3aa: CAWRRDTEAFF

v_gene: TRBV14
len: 14
abundance: NA
j_gene: TRBJ1-6
d_gene: NA
CDR3nt: TGTGCCAGCAGCCGGCAGGCCTATAATTCACCCCTCCACTTT
CDR3aa: CASSRQAYNSPLHF

v_gene: TRBV28
len: 14
abundance: NA
j_gene: TRBJ1-4
d_gene: TRBD1
CDR3nt: TGTGCCAGCAGTTCGACAGGGAGTGATGAAAAACTGTTTTTT
CDR3aa: CASSSTGSDEKLFF

v_gene: TRBV5-1
len: 14
abundance: NA
j_gene: TRBJ2-2
d_gene: NA
CDR3nt: TGCGCCAGCAGCTTGGCGGTGAACACCGGGGAGCTGTTTTTT
CDR3aa: CASSLAVNTGELFF

v_gene: TRBV29-1
len: 14
abundance: NA
j_gene: TRBJ1-5
d_gene: NA
CDR3nt: TGCAGCGTTGAGGGGACTGCACCGAATCAGCCCCAGCATTTT
CDR3aa: CSVEGTAPNQPQHF

v_gene: TRBV30
len: 13
abundance: few
j_gene: TRBJ2-3
d_gene: NA
CDR3nt: TGTGCCTGGAGTGTACGGGTTGCAGATACGCAGTATTTT
CDR3aa: CAWSVRVADTQYF

v_gene: TRBV29-1
len: 13
abundance: NA
j_gene: TRBJ1-3
d_gene: NA
CDR3nt: TGCAGCGTTGAAGTAACAGCTGGAAACACCATATATTTT
CDR3aa: CSVEVTAGNTIYF

v_gene: TRBV11-1
len: 13
abundance: few
j_gene: TRBJ2-7
d_gene: NA
CDR3nt: TGTGCCAGCAGCTTTGTTGCGGGGTACGAGCAGTACTTC
CDR3aa: CASSFVAGYEQYF

v_gene: TRBV30
len: 11
abundance: NA
j_gene: TRBJ2-7
d_gene: TRBD2
CDR3nt: TGTGCCTGGAGCTCCGGGGGGGAGCAGTACTTC
CDR3aa: CAWSSGGEQYF

v_gene: TRBV6-1
len: 12
abundance: NA
j_gene: TRBJ2-5
d_gene: NA
CDR3nt: TGTGCCAGCAGCTCAGGGTGGGAGACCCAGTACTTC
CDR3aa: CASSSGWETQYF

v_gene: TRBV7-6
len: 15
abundance: NA
j_gene: TRBJ1-6
d_gene: TRBD1
CDR3nt: TGTGCCAGCAGCTTAGACCAGGGGGCCGGTTCACCCCTCCACTTT
CDR3aa: CASSLDQGAGSPLHF

v_gene: TRBV9
len: 15
abundance: NA
j_gene: TRBJ1-6
d_gene: NA
CDR3nt: TGTGCCAGCAGCGGTTACAGGGTCAACAATTCACCCCTCCACTTT
CDR3aa: CASSGYRVNNSPLHF

v_gene: TRBV6-6
len: 12
abundance: NA
j_gene: TRBJ1-2
d_gene: NA
CDR3nt: TGTGCCAGCACTAGACAGAACTATGGCTACACCTTC
CDR3aa: CASTRQNYGYTF

v_gene: TRBV7-8
len: 13
abundance: NA
j_gene: TRBJ1-5
d_gene: NA
CDR3nt: TGTGCCAGCAGCCCGACAGGCGATCAGCCCCAGCATTTT
CDR3aa: CASSPTGDQPQHF

v_gene: TRBV7-3
len: 13
abundance: NA
j_gene: TRBJ1-6
d_gene: NA
CDR3nt: TGTGCCAGCAGCCTTACCTATAATTCACCCCTCCACTTT
CDR3aa: CASSLTYNSPLHF

v_gene: TRBV14
len: 14
abundance: NA
j_gene: TRBJ2-1
d_gene: NA
CDR3nt: TGTGCCAGCAGCCCGACCCTCTCGGCGGTTGAGCAGTTCTTC
CDR3aa: CASSPTLSAVEQFF

v_gene: TRBV28
len: 15
abundance: NA
j_gene: TRBJ2-7
d_gene: TRBD2
CDR3nt: TGTGCCAGCAGCCTAACCCGGGACTACGACTACGAGCAGTACTTC
CDR3aa: CASSLTRDYDYEQYF

v_gene: TRBV19
len: 15
abundance: NA
j_gene: TRBJ1-5
d_gene: NA
CDR3nt: TGTGCCAGTAGGTGGCAGGGGCAGAGCAATCAGCCCCAGCATTTT
CDR3aa: CASRWQGQSNQPQHF

v_gene: TRBV2
len: 12
abundance: NA
j_gene: TRBJ1-5
d_gene: NA
CDR3nt: TGTGCCAGCAGTTACACAGCGGAACCCCAGCATTTT
CDR3aa: CASSYTAEPQHF

v_gene: TRBV7-3
len: 16
abundance: NA
j_gene: TRBJ2-1
d_gene: TRBD2
CDR3nt: TGTGCCAGCAGCTCCCTAGCGGGGGCCCCCGCGAATGAGCAGTTCTTC
CDR3aa: CASSSLAGAPANEQFF

v_gene: TRBV6-5
len: 15
abundance: NA
j_gene: TRBJ1-5
d_gene: NA
CDR3nt: TGTGCCAGCAGTTACTCGGGGGGGCGGGCTCAGCCCCAGCATTTT
CDR3aa: CASSYSGGRAQPQHF

v_gene: TRBV6-5
len: 14
abundance: NA
j_gene: TRBJ2-1
d_gene: NA
CDR3nt: TGTGCCAGCAGTGACAGAAGCTCCTACAATGAGCAGTTCTTC
CDR3aa: CASSDRSSYNEQFF

v_gene: TRBV6-4
len: 14
abundance: NA
j_gene: TRBJ1-5
d_gene: NA
CDR3nt: TGTGCCAGCAGTGAGTCTGGAGGGGTTCAGCCCCAGCATTTT
CDR3aa: CASSESGGVQPQHF

v_gene: TRBV7-9
len: 15
abundance: few
j_gene: TRBJ1-2
d_gene: NA
CDR3nt: TGTGCCAGCAGCTTAGATATTCGCAGGGCCGATGGCTACACCTTC
CDR3aa: CASSLDIRRADGYTF

v_gene: TRBV19
len: 13
abundance: NA
j_gene: TRBJ1-4
d_gene: NA
CDR3nt: TGTGCCAGTAGTATCAGCGCTAATGAAAAACTGTTTTTT
CDR3aa: CASSISANEKLFF

v_gene: TRBV6-5
len: 13
abundance: NA
j_gene: TRBJ2-1
d_gene: NA
CDR3nt: TGTGCCAGCAGTCCCCGGACTTTCAATGAGCAGTTCTTC
CDR3aa: CASSPRTFNEQFF

v_gene: TRBV4-1
len: 17
abundance: NA
j_gene: TRBJ2-1
d_gene: TRBD2
CDR3nt: TGCGCCAGCAGCTCAGATTCTGGCGGGAGGGTTTACAATGAGCAGTTCTTC
CDR3aa: CASSSDSGGRVYNEQFF

v_gene: TRBV27
len: 17
abundance: NA
j_gene: TRBJ2-5
d_gene: NA
CDR3nt: TGTGCCAGCAGTTTATCGAGATCCCCCCGGGGAAGAGAGACCCAGTACTTC
CDR3aa: CASSLSRSPRGRETQYF

v_gene: TRBV7-9
len: 14
abundance: few
j_gene: TRBJ1-2
d_gene: NA
CDR3nt: TGTGCCAGCAGCTTAGGGCTGTCTAACTATGGCTACACCTTC
CDR3aa: CASSLGLSNYGYTF

v_gene: TRBV4-1
len: 16
abundance: NA
j_gene: TRBJ1-1
d_gene: NA
CDR3nt: TGCGCCAGCAGCCAAAGGGGACTATCCATGAACACTGAAGCTTTCTTT
CDR3aa: CASSQRGLSMNTEAFF

v_gene: TRBV7-6
len: 12
abundance: NA
j_gene: TRBJ2-5
d_gene: NA
CDR3nt: TGTGCCAGCAGCCGAGGTGTAAGAGCCCAGTACTTC
CDR3aa: CASSRGVRAQYF

v_gene: TRBV5-1
len: 15
abundance: NA
j_gene: TRBJ2-7
d_gene: TRBD1
CDR3nt: TGCGCCAGCAGTTTGACAGGGACGAGCTCCTACGAGCAGTACTTC
CDR3aa: CASSLTGTSSYEQYF

v_gene: TRBV28
len: 14
abundance: NA
j_gene: TRBJ1-5
d_gene: NA
CDR3nt: TGTGCCAGCAGTTTATTGGAGGATAATCAGCCCCAGCATTTT
CDR3aa: CASSLLEDNQPQHF

v_gene: TRBV18
len: 15
abundance: once
j_gene: TRBJ1-2
d_gene: TRBD1
CDR3nt: TGTGCCAGCTCACCCCGGGACAGCAATTTCTACGGCTACACCTTC
CDR3aa: CASSPRDSNFYGYTF

v_gene: TRBV6-6
len: 16
abundance: NA
j_gene: TRBJ2-1
d_gene: TRBD1
CDR3nt: TGTGCCAGCAGGCCGCCGGGACAGGGCTCCTACAATGAGCAGTTCTTC
CDR3aa: CASRPPGQGSYNEQFF

v_gene: TRBV11-2
len: 16
abundance: NA
j_gene: TRBJ1-3
d_gene: TRBD1
CDR3nt: TGTGCCAGCAGCTTTTTGGGACAGGGGGCTGGAAACACCATATATTTT
CDR3aa: CASSFLGQGAGNTIYF

v_gene: TRBV6-5
len: 12
abundance: NA
j_gene: TRBJ1-1
d_gene: NA
CDR3nt: TGTGCCAGCAGTCTACAGGGCCTCGAAGCTTTCTTT
CDR3aa: CASSLQGLEAFF

v_gene: TRBV6-5
len: 16
abundance: NA
j_gene: TRBJ1-5
d_gene: NA
CDR3nt: TGTGCCAGCAGTTACTCCTTTGGGGCTGGCAATCAGCCCCAGCATTTT
CDR3aa: CASSYSFGAGNQPQHF

v_gene: TRBV19
len: 15
abundance: NA
j_gene: TRBJ2-1
d_gene: TRBD2
CDR3nt: TGTGCCAGTAGAGGGGGGACTAGCGGATACAATGAGCAGTTCTTC
CDR3aa: CASRGGTSGYNEQFF

v_gene: TRBV28
len: 13
abundance: few
j_gene: TRBJ2-7
d_gene: NA
CDR3nt: TGTGCCAGCACTTCGCCCCACTTACGCGAGCAGTACTTC
CDR3aa: CASTSPHLREQYF